The 32 T cell receptor beta chains reported below all come from one sample, sequenced in a study of CD8 T cell repertoires and HIV-1 epitope variants. No antigen has been identified for these receptors. TCRdb's copy holds only in-frame clones and misses some; the assay was immunoSEQ multiplex PCR. The sample includes thousands of clones, roughly 61% seen only once; the top ten take around 42%. Sequencing used cultured CD8+ T cells derived from PBMCs. Receptors were obtained from a male donor with HIV.

The chain carries TRBV27 and TRBJ2-2; TRBD1 matches 7 bases. CDR1 and CDR2 from the germline V gene are MNHEY and SMNVEV (reference sequence). CDR3 length: 18 amino acids. Trimming took 4 bases from V and 8 from J; bases not matched to a gene: 19. CDR3: CASSSTTTSTGAVGELFF. DNA for the CDR3: TGTGCCAGCAGTTCAACAACAACGAGTACAGGGGCGGTGGGGGAGCTGTTTTTT.

Only one count was recorded for this clone. The V and J genes are TRBV2 and TRBJ2-7, with a tentative D call TRBD2 (6 bases). The germline V and J ends were trimmed by 3 bases and 0 bases, with 9 bases remaining between them. This CDR3 is 14 amino acids long. CDR1 and CDR2 from the germline V gene are SNHLY and FYNNEI. CDR3 protein: CASSERGYSYEQYF. The DNA of the CDR3 is TGTGCCAGCAGTGAGCGGGGATACTCCTACGAGCAGTACTTC.

This sequence joins TRBV29-1 and TRBJ2-1, with D unresolved. V lost 3 bases, J lost 0 bases, and 9 bases lay in between. This CDR3 comprises 14 residues. In germline, CDR1 is SQVTM, CDR2 ANQGSEA. CDR3 loop: CSVELGSSYNEQFF. The CDR3 bases are TGCAGCGTTGAGTTGGGCTCCTCCTACAATGAGCAGTTCTTC.

This clone was seen more than once but under ten times. This sequence joins TRBV11-3 and TRBJ1-2; TRBD1 matches at 7 bases. Germline lookup yields CDR1 SGHNT and CDR2 YENEEA. CDR3 length: 14 residues. Trimming cost V 3 bases and J 0 bases; bases outside gene matches: 1. CDR3 sequence reads: CASSFRGANYGYTF. The CDR3 nucleotides read TGTGCCAGCAGCTTCAGGGGGGCTAACTATGGCTACACCTTC.

This chain connects TRBV28 to TRBJ1-2; tentative D call: TRBD1 (5 bases). CDR3 length: 15 residues. Germline-derived CDR1 and CDR2 are MDHEN and SYDVKM. Between the trimmed V and J ends, which lost 7 bases and 6 bases, there was a span of 21 bases. The CDR3 sequence: CASTPLGVRTHGYTF. Here the CDR3 DNA reads TGTGCCAGCACCCCGTTGGGGGTCCGAACTCATGGCTACACCTTC.

The CDR3 DNA sequence: TGTGCCAGCAGCCCGGGGGGAGGGGACTCCACTGAAGCTTTCTTT. Translation: CASSPGGGDSTEAFF. The J gene is TRBJ1-1, the V gene TRBV5-6, with TRBD1 as a possible D gene (5 bases). The CDR3 has 15 amino acids. V lost 4 bases to trimming and J lost 4 bases, with 17 bases between them. Germline lookup yields CDR1 SGHDT and CDR2 YYEEEE.

This clone is a singleton in its sample. This chain connects TRBV11-2 to TRBJ2-5; D not certain. V lost 1 base to trimming and J lost 2 bases, with 11 bases between them. Germline V CDR1 and CDR2: SGHAT, FQNNGV. The CDR3 spans 15 residues. The CDR3 here is CASSLGRELQETQYF. CDR3 DNA: TGTGCCAGCAGCTTAGGGCGAGAACTACAAGAGACCCAGTACTTC. Drawing the rest from reference TRBV11-2 and TRBJ2-5, the complete variable domain is EAGVAQSPRYKIIEKRQSVAFWCNPISGHATLYWYQQILGQGPKLLIQFQNNGVVDDSQLPKDRFSAERLKGVDSTLKIQPAKLEDSAVYLCASSLGRELQETQYFGPGTRLLVL.

The chain has TRBV6-1 and TRBJ1-1; TRBD1 might be the D (6 bases). CDR1 MNHNS and CDR2 SASEGT come from the germline V gene. The CDR3 has 17 amino acids. V was trimmed by 1 base and J by 3 bases, leaving 18 bases between them. The DNA of the CDR3 is TGTGCCAGCAGTGAAGGGGATTCAGGGGCGGGGGACACTGAAGCTTTCTTT. The encoded protein is CASSEGDSGAGDTEAFF.

The rearrangement joins TRBV4-1 to TRBJ2-7; D is possibly TRBD1 (5 bases). This CDR3 has 14 amino acids. The germline gives CDR1 MGHRA, CDR2 YSYEKL. The V and J ends lost 1 base and 3 bases respectively, with 10 bases between them. The CDR3: CASSQAPQVYEQYF. Here the CDR3 DNA reads TGCGCCAGCAGCCAAGCACCACAGGTCTACGAGCAGTACTTC.

This clone came up a few times. The J gene is TRBJ1-4, the V gene TRBV6-5; TRBD1 might be the D (5 bases). CDR1 is MNHEY and CDR2 is SVGAGI in the germline V gene. V was pared by 7 bases and J by 3 bases, with 15 bases between. The CDR3 contains 15 residues. CDR3 nucleotides: TGTGCCAGCACCCATCGGGGCGCGGCTAATGAAAAACTGTTTTTT. Translated: CASTHRGAANEKLFF.

The V gene is TRBV4-2, the J gene TRBJ2-7, with D perhaps matching TRBD2 (6 bases). Trimming removed 4 bases at V and 4 bases at J, with 14 bases between. Germline CDR1 and CDR2: LGHNA and YNFKEQ. The CDR3 consists of 14 residues. Written as DNA, the CDR3 is TGTGCCAGCAGCCCCGGGACTGACACTTACGAGCAGTACTTC. Its translation: CASSPGTDTYEQYF.

The chain combines TRBV5-4 with TRBJ2-7, with D hard to call. Between the trimmed V and J ends, which lost 3 bases and 4 bases, there was a span of 11 bases. This CDR3 region has 13 residues. CDR1 and CDR2 from the germline V gene are SGHNT and YYREEE (reference sequence). The CDR3 sequence: CASSSLHLYEQYF. The CDR3 region has the DNA TGTGCCAGCAGCTCGTTACATCTATACGAGCAGTACTTC.

The chain recombines TRBV27 with TRBJ2-5; a possible D gene is TRBD2 (6 bases). Trimming left V 7 bases short and J 1 base short, with 10 bases between. The CDR3 extends over 13 amino acids. The V gene's germline CDR1 is MNHEY and CDR2 SMNVEV (reference sequence). The CDR3 DNA reads TGTGCCAGCAAGGGAGGCCTCCAAGAGACCCAGTACTTC. Amino acid sequence: CASKGGLQETQYF.

V usage is TRBV5-1 and J usage is TRBJ1-2; a weak D match, TRBD1 (5 bases). The germline V gene has CDR1 SGHRS and CDR2 YFSETQ. This CDR3 is built from 15 residues. Trimming left V 0 bases short and J 8 bases short, with 17 bases between. CDR3 nucleotide sequence: TGCGCCAGCAGCTTGGATGGATCAGGGACTAGCGGCTACACCTTC. Amino acid sequence: CASSLDGSGTSGYTF.

This chain connects TRBV5-8 to TRBJ2-7, with D uncertain. V dropped 0 bases and J dropped 3 bases, with 4 bases sitting between them. Germline CDR1 reads SGHTS; CDR2 reads YDEGEE. The CDR3 extends over 12 amino acids. The CDR3 DNA sequence: TGTGCCAGCAGCTTGGAAGGCTACGAGCAGTACTTC. This gives the protein CASSLEGYEQYF.

About this clone: At one end, the junction sequence differs from germline, possibly due to a read error. The chain has TRBV28 and TRBJ2-5, with D unresolved. The CDR3 runs to 14 residues. Germline CDR1 and CDR2: MDHEN and SYDVKM. The CDR3 loop is CASNSPPYHETQYF. DNA for the CDR3: TGTGCCAGCAACTCCCCCCCCTACCATGAGACCCAGTACTTC.

The sample holds a few counts of this clone. The chain employs TRBV27 and TRBJ1-1, with unresolved D. V was pared by 6 bases and J by 6 bases, with 11 bases between. Germline V gives CDR1 MNHEY, CDR2 SMNVEV (reference sequence). The CDR3 runs to 12 residues. This chain's CDR3 is CASRGGGAEAFF. The DNA of the CDR3 is TGTGCCAGCAGGGGCGGCGGGGCTGAAGCTTTCTTT.

The J gene is TRBJ1-1, the V gene TRBV13; the D gene is possibly TRBD1 (5 bases). This CDR3 is 16 amino acids long. Germline V lookup: CDR1 PRHDT, CDR2 FYEKMQ (reference sequence). V was cut by 10 bases and J by 0 bases, with 21 bases left in between. Here the CDR3 reads CATFPPYRQMNTEAFF. In nucleotides, the CDR3 is TGTGCCACCTTTCCACCTTACAGGCAGATGAACACTGAAGCTTTCTTT.

The chain uses TRBV6-6 and TRBJ2-1, with TRBD1 as a possible D gene (6 bases). The V end lost 2 bases, the J end lost 6 bases, and 14 bases lay between the germline ends. The length of the CDR3 is 15 residues. From germline, CDR1 is MNHNY and CDR2 SVGAGI (reference sequence). The CDR3 nucleotides are TGTGCCAGCAGTTACCATACAGGGAGCGGCAATGAGCAGTTCTTC. Residues: CASSYHTGSGNEQFF.

This sequence joins TRBV27 and TRBJ2-2, with D perhaps TRBD1 (5 bases). Trimming pared 5 bases from V and 0 bases from J, leaving 10 bases between. The V gene's germline CDR1 is MNHEY and CDR2 SMNVEV (reference sequence). The CDR3 runs to 15 residues. CDR3 sequence (DNA): TGTGCCAGCAGTGAAGACAGCGCGAACACCGGGGAGCTGTTTTTT. The encoded protein is CASSEDSANTGELFF.

The chain is built from TRBV10-3 and TRBJ1-1, with D perhaps TRBD1 (5 bases). The CDR3 spans 13 residues. The V end lost 2 bases, the J end lost 8 bases, and 12 bases lay between the germline ends. CDR1 and CDR2 (germline): ENHRY, SYGVKD. The CDR3 DNA reads as TGTGCCATCAGTGAGGGAGGGACCGCCGAAGCTTTCTTT. Protein: CAISEGGTAEAFF.

The rearrangement links TRBV5-1 to TRBJ1-1, with D uncertain. CDR1 SGHRS and CDR2 YFSETQ come from the germline V gene. V lost 4 bases to trimming and J lost 2 bases, with 9 bases between them. The CDR3 covers 13 residues. In DNA form, the CDR3 reads TGCGCCAGCAGCCTCCGGGTCAACACTGAAGCTTTCTTT. As protein: CASSLRVNTEAFF.

This clone was counted between two and nine times. The CDR3 sequence: CASSPDWSYGYTF. The CDR3, as DNA: TGTGCCAGCAGCCCCGACTGGAGCTATGGCTACACCTTC. This chain connects TRBV6-5 to TRBJ1-2, with no clear D. This CDR3 comprises 13 residues. Germline V gives CDR1 MNHEY, CDR2 SVGAGI. Trimming removed 6 bases at V and 4 bases at J, with 12 bases between.

V is TRBV10-1 and J is TRBJ1-1; D is undetermined. Germline V gene lookup returns CDR1 WNHNN and CDR2 SYGVQD (reference sequence). V was shortened by 2 bases and J by 0 bases, with 7 bases between the two germline ends. CDR3 length equals 14 residues. CDR3 nucleotides: TGCGCCAGCAGTGAGGGCAGTATGAACACTGAAGCTTTCTTT. This translates into CASSEGSMNTEAFF.

The chain joins TRBV6-1 to TRBJ2-7; D ambiguous. Per the germline V gene, CDR1 is MNHNS and CDR2 is SASEGT. V was shortened by 0 bases and J by 4 bases, with 10 bases between the two germline ends. The CDR3 covers 14 residues. CDR3 in amino acids: CASSEARKGYEQYF. Written as DNA, the CDR3 is TGTGCCAGCAGTGAAGCGCGGAAAGGGTACGAGCAGTACTTC.

This clone has only one observation. This rearrangement joins TRBV27 to TRBJ2-1; a weak D match, TRBD2 (6 bases). Trimming removed 4 bases at V and 4 bases at J, with 14 bases between. The CDR3 has 15 amino acids. Germline values: CDR1 MNHEY, CDR2 SMNVEV (reference sequence). The CDR3 loop is CASSSPRLGYNEQFF. The CDR3 DNA reads TGTGCCAGCAGTTCACCGAGACTAGGGTACAATGAGCAGTTCTTC.

This clone was found once. The chain links TRBV6-4 to TRBJ2-3, with 13 bases identical to TRBD2. This CDR3 is built from 16 residues. After removal of 0 bases from V and 4 bases from J, the junction contained 1 base not matched to a gene. In germline, CDR1 is MRHNA, CDR2 SNTAGT. The CDR3 loop is CASSDSGTSGADTQYF. CDR3 sequence (DNA): TGTGCCAGCAGTGACTCCGGGACTAGCGGGGCAGATACGCAGTATTTT.

The rearrangement links TRBV7-6 to TRBJ2-7; unclear D gene. Between the trimmed V and J ends, which lost 4 bases and 4 bases, there was a span of 8 bases. The germline V gene has CDR1 SGHVS and CDR2 FNYEAQ. The CDR3 is made up of 12 amino acids. In nucleotides, the CDR3 is TGTGCCAGCAGCTCGGACGCATACGAGCAGTACTTC. Its protein product is CASSSDAYEQYF. The full variable domain, in which reference TRBV7-6 and TRBJ2-7 provide the parts outside the CDR3, is GAGVSQSPRYKVTKRGQDVALRCDPISGHVSLYWYRQALGQGPEFLTYFNYEAQQDKSGLPNDRFSAERPEGSISTLTIQRTEQRDSAMYRCASSSDAYEQYFGPGTRLTVT.

The V call is TRBV9, the J call TRBJ2-1; 9 positions match TRBD2. CDR1 and CDR2 (germline): SGDLS, YYNGEE. The CDR3 runs 14 residues. V gave up 2 bases and J gave up 7 bases; unmatched junction bases: 4. CDR3 loop: CASSVRGGFNEQFF. CDR3 coding DNA: TGTGCCAGCAGCGTGCGGGGGGGATTTAATGAGCAGTTCTTC.

The rearrangement links TRBV19 to TRBJ2-3, with D maybe TRBD2 (5 bases). Trimming cost V 7 bases and J 1 base, with 15 bases left between them. Germline loops: CDR1 LNHDA, CDR2 SQIVND (reference sequence). The CDR3 loop spans 15 amino acids. The CDR3 sequence is CASTHTSTGTDTQYF. In DNA, the CDR3 is TGTGCCAGTACCCATACTAGTACGGGCACAGATACGCAGTATTTT.

The rearrangement links TRBV27 to TRBJ2-5, with a tentative D call TRBD2 (5 bases). V lost 6 bases and J lost 2, with 16 bases in between. The CDR3 has 15 residues. Germline CDR1 and CDR2: MNHEY and SMNVEV (reference sequence). In DNA form, the CDR3 reads TGTGCCAGCAGCTCCGCCGGGATAGATCAAGAGACCCAGTACTTC. Translation: CASSSAGIDQETQYF.

The chain is built from TRBV6-1 and TRBJ1-1; D is perhaps TRBD1 (6 bases). Germline V gene sequence: CDR1 MNHNS, CDR2 SASEGT. CDR3 size: 13 residues. Trimming took off 5 bases at V and 4 bases at J, with 11 bases between the two ends. The CDR3 loop reads CASSTGQLTEAFF. The DNA of the CDR3 is TGTGCCAGCAGTACAGGACAGCTCACTGAAGCTTTCTTT.